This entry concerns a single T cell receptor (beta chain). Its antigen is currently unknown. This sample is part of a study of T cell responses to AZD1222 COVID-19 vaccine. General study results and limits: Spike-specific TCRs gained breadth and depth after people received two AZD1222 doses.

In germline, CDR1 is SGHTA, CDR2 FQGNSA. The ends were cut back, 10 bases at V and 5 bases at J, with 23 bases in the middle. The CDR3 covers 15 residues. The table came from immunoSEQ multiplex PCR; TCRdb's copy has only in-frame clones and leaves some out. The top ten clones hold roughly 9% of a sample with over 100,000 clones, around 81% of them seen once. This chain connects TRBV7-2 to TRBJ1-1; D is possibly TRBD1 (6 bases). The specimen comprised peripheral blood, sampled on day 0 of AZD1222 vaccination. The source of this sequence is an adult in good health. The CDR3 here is CATRPRGLVETEAFF. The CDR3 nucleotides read TGTGCCACTCGTCCCCGGGGGCTGGTAGAGACTGAAGCTTTCTTT.